The 20 T cell receptor beta chains below were found in one sample sequenced in a study of identical twins. One entry per CDR3 protein, called by TCRdb with MiXCR from the 5' RACE reads. The sample includes about 690,000 distinct CDR3 sequences, 21% of them seen just once. This sample also appeared in a second study, on T cells expressing NK-cell markers.

Material: PBMCs. The receptors shown here come from a woman between 18 and 29 years old in good health.

The rearrangement joins TRBV7-2 to TRBJ2-1; D not resolved. Deletions cut 1 base from V and 0 bases from J, with 7 bases between. Germline loops: CDR1 SGHTA, CDR2 FQGNSA. There are 15 residues in the CDR3. The chain's CDR3 is CASSLDDHSYNEQFF. Here the CDR3 DNA reads TGTGCCAGCAGCTTAGACGACCACTCCTACAATGAGCAGTTCTTC.

This clonotype was seen more than once but under ten times. This sequence joins TRBV12-3 or TRBV12-4 and TRBJ2-4; D not resolved. Trimming removed 3 bases at V and 2 bases at J, with 5 bases between. The CDR3 covers 13 residues. CDR3 sequence (DNA): TGTGCCAGCAGTTTCTATACCAAAAACATTCAGTACTTC. The encoded protein is CASSFYTKNIQYF.

The chain recombines TRBV6-5 with TRBJ1-6, with D maybe TRBD1 (6 bases). Germline lookup yields CDR1 MNHEY and CDR2 SVGAGI. The length of the CDR3 is 15 residues. V lost 0 bases and J lost 10, with 13 bases in between. Here the CDR3 DNA reads TGTGCCAGCAGTTACTCTTGGGAGGGGGAATCACCCCTCCACTTT. It codes for CASSYSWEGESPLHF.

The rearrangement links TRBV7-9 to TRBJ2-3; unclear D gene. The CDR3 length is 16 residues. Between the trimmed V and J ends, which lost 1 base and 0 bases, there was a span of 11 bases. The germline V gene encodes CDR1 SEHNR and CDR2 FQNEAQ (reference sequence). CDR3 in amino acids: CASSLVYSSSTDTQYF. DNA for the CDR3: TGTGCCAGCAGCTTAGTCTACAGTTCTAGCACAGATACGCAGTATTTT.

In this sample, this clonotype turned up a few times. The chain carries TRBV5-1 and TRBJ2-3; D is unclear. Trimming took 4 bases from V and 2 from J, leaving 11 bases between them. The CDR3 runs 14 residues. Germline CDR1 SGHRS, CDR2 YFSETQ. CDR3 in amino acids: CASSPMGSTDTQYF. The CDR3 DNA is TGCGCCAGCAGCCCCATGGGGTCCACAGATACGCAGTATTTT.

This clonotype was recorded only once. The chain recombines TRBV29-1 with TRBJ2-5, with TRBD2 matching over 14 bases. Germline V gives CDR1 SQVTM, CDR2 ANQGSEA. This CDR3 is built from 14 residues. The CDR3 region is CGHPTSGGGETQYF. The CDR3 DNA reads as TGCGGCCATCCGACTAGCGGGGGGGGAGAGACCCAGTACTTC.

This clonotype was seen more than once but under ten times. This chain connects TRBV7-2 to TRBJ1-1, with 8 positions matching TRBD1. J was trimmed by 10 bases and V by 3 bases; bases with no gene match: 7. CDR1 and CDR2 (germline): SGHTA, FQGNSA. The CDR3 is 13 residues long. CDR3 bases: TGTGCCAGCAGCTTTACGAGGACAGGGAGAGCTTTCTTT. Protein sequence: CASSFTRTGRAFF.

The chain combines TRBV7-2 with TRBJ2-1, with TRBD1 as a possible D gene (5 bases). The CDR3 is 15 amino acids. Germline CDR1 and CDR2: SGHTA and FQGNSA. V was pared by 1 base and J by 8 bases, with 15 bases between. The CDR3, as DNA: TGTGCCAGCAGCTTAGTCGGGTCAGGGTTACATGAGCAGTTCTTC. Translation: CASSLVGSGLHEQFF.

In this sample, this clonotype turned up many times. The chain joins TRBV12-3 or TRBV12-4 to TRBJ1-6; D uncertain. This CDR3 is built from 12 residues. Trimming took off 6 bases at V and 10 bases at J, with 10 bases between the two ends. The CDR3 is CASRGTRSPLHF. The DNA of the CDR3 is TGTGCCAGCAGGGGTACACGCTCACCCCTCCACTTT.

This chain connects TRBV20-1 to TRBJ2-3; 9 positions agree with TRBD2. Germline V gives CDR1 DFQATT, CDR2 SNEGSKA (reference sequence). CDR3 length: 15 residues. The junction had 6 bases not matched to a gene; V was cut back by 3 bases and J by 2 bases. The CDR3 DNA reads as TGCAGTGCTAGGCGGCTAGCGGGGACCACAGATACGCAGTATTTT. Its protein product is CSARRLAGTTDTQYF.

Ten or more counts support this clonotype. The gene calls are TRBV6-1 and TRBJ2-5; 13 nucleotides line up with TRBD2. The CDR3 spans 13 residues. The ends lost 11 bases at V and 4 bases at J; junction bases unmatched: 4. CDR1 is MNHNS, CDR2 SASEGT, per germline. The CDR3 loop is CAAGTSGVETQYF. CDR3 coding DNA: TGTGCCGCCGGGACTAGCGGGGTAGAGACCCAGTACTTC.

The chain couples TRBV6-1 to TRBJ2-1, with D perhaps TRBD2 (5 bases). The V end lost 8 bases, the J end lost 10 bases, and 18 bases lay between the germline ends. Germline V CDR1 and CDR2: MNHNS, SASEGT. This CDR3 has 13 amino acids. The CDR3 is CASGSDTDYEQFF. CDR3 bases: TGTGCCAGCGGTAGCGATACAGATTACGAGCAGTTCTTC.

At least ten counts were recorded for this clonotype. The J gene is TRBJ2-7, the V gene TRBV7-2; D call uncertain. Germline CDR1 SGHTA, CDR2 FQGNSA. Deletions cut 3 bases from V and 5 bases from J, with 5 bases between. This CDR3 is 11 amino acids long. The CDR3 nucleotides are TGTGCCAGCAGCTTCCTGGACGAGCAGTACTTC. Its protein is CASSFLDEQYF.

This clonotype was recorded a few times. The gene calls are TRBV7-9 and TRBJ1-1; TRBD1 matches at 10 bases. This CDR3 contains 12 residues. Germline trimming cut 8 bases from V and 6 bases from J; bases unmatched to any gene: 3. Germline V gene lookup returns CDR1 SEHNR and CDR2 FQNEAQ (reference sequence). The CDR3 sequence: CASGQGDAEAFF. The CDR3 region has the DNA TGTGCCAGCGGACAGGGGGACGCTGAAGCTTTCTTT.

The chain joins TRBV29-1 to TRBJ2-7; 11 bases map to TRBD2. This CDR3 region has 13 residues. The germline V gene has CDR1 SQVTM and CDR2 ANQGSEA. With 6 bases clipped from V and 2 bases from J, the junction kept 3 bases outside the gene matches. The CDR3 reads CSVRSGGAYEQYF. The CDR3 coding sequence is TGCAGCGTGCGTAGCGGGGGGGCCTACGAGCAGTACTTC.

CDR3 in amino acids: CASSYSRQRGPYEQYF. DNA for the CDR3: TGTGCCAGCAGTTACTCTCGCCAGAGAGGGCCCTACGAGCAGTACTTC. The gene calls are TRBV6-2 or TRBV6-3 and TRBJ2-7; possible D gene TRBD2, 5 bases. CDR3 size: 16 residues. Germline V CDR1 and CDR2: MNHEY, SVGEGT. The ends were cut back, 0 bases at V and 2 bases at J, with 14 bases in the middle.

Many counts were recorded for this clonotype. This rearrangement joins TRBV20-1 to TRBJ1-3, with unresolved D. From germline, CDR1 is DFQATT and CDR2 SNEGSKA (reference sequence). This CDR3 comprises 12 residues. With 7 bases removed from V and 0 bases from J, the gap between germline ends came to 7 bases. The CDR3 DNA follows: TGCAGTGTGCTGATCTCTGGAAACACCATATATTTT. This translates into CSVLISGNTIYF.

The genes are TRBV4-1 and TRBJ2-3, with TRBD1 as a possible D gene (6 bases). CDR1 is MGHRA and CDR2 is YSYEKL in the germline V gene. V was pared by 4 bases and J by 5 bases, with 19 bases between. CDR3 length equals 16 residues. The CDR3 here is CASSRQGLQHGDTQYF. As DNA, the CDR3 is TGCGCCAGCAGCCGGCAGGGGCTTCAACATGGAGATACGCAGTATTTT.

The genes are TRBV10-2 and TRBJ2-5; D call uncertain. Germline assignment: CDR1 WSHSY and CDR2 SAAADI. V lost 6 bases, J lost 0 bases, and 5 bases lay in between. This CDR3 comprises 12 residues. CDR3 DNA sequence: TGCGCCAGCAGACAGAACCAAGAGACCCAGTACTTC. This translates into CASRQNQETQYF.

The rearrangement joins TRBV5-1 to TRBJ2-5; 8 bases fit TRBD2. CDR3 length equals 14 residues. Germline V gives CDR1 SGHRS, CDR2 YFSETQ. V shed 8 bases and J 1 base; nucleotides not matched to a gene: 7. The CDR3 protein is CASRDGGAQETQYF. CDR3 DNA sequence: TGCGCCAGTCGAGACGGGGGGGCCCAAGAGACCCAGTACTTC. Variable domain in full (rest from reference TRBV5-1 and TRBJ2-5): KAGVTQTPRYLIKTRGQQVTLSCSPISGHRSVSWYQQTPGQGLQFLFEYFSETQRNKGNFPGRFSGRQFSNSRSEMNVSTLELGDSALYLCASRDGGAQETQYFGPGTRLLVL.